Reported below is one T cell receptor (beta chain). Its specificity is unknown. The data are from a study of shared clonotypes between healthy human individuals. Study context: Donors had three CD4 naive, three CD4 memory, two CD8 naive and one CD8 memory plate apiece. Study-level points and caveats: Researchers found naive subsets generally carried larger estimated richness than memory subsets.

Trimming removed 0 bases from V and 8 bases from J; junction bases left unmatched: 6. Looked up from germline, CDR1 is SGDLS and CDR2 is YYNGEE. CDR3 size: 17 residues. Every subset had its genomic DNA shared out evenly among several immunoSEQ plates. Sequencing used immunoSEQ multiplex PCR; TCRdb keeps in-frame clones, though not all of them. The repertoire holds around 2.1 million clones, with under 97% as singletons. The chain couples TRBV9 to TRBJ1-6; 12 bases agree with TRBD1. The sequenced sample was naive CD4+ T cells sorted from blood. Subset defined: CD45RA+ positively selected. The sequence was collected from a young man in good health. CDR3 nucleotide sequence: TGTGCCAGCAGCGTAGGGGGACAGGGGGCCGATTATTCACCCCTCCACTTT. This codes for CASSVGGQGADYSPLHF.